This is a list of T cell receptor beta chains from one sample in a study of blood T cell repertoires in COVID-19. The data were produced by immunoSEQ multiplex PCR, yet TCRdb's version contains in-frame clones alone and is incomplete. The repertoire holds 48,000 or so clones, with more than 75% as singletons. Sequenced material: peripheral blood. These receptors all come from a woman of 80 years or more with COVID-19, enrolled during active disease. CDR3s include the opening cysteine and the closing phenylalanine or tryptophan. A D gene is named only where the DNA matches it firmly. Size is omitted from some rows. Given values are once, few, many or a class for expanded clones.

CDR3nt | CDR3aa | j_gene | d_gene | v_gene | abundance
TGTGCCAGCAGCTTTGGTGGGGGCCCAGATACGCAGTATTTT | CASSFGGGPDTQYF | TRBJ2-3 | . | TRBV7-9 | .
TGCAGCGTTGCGGTTGGTCTCGACTATGAGCAGTTCTTC | CSVAVGLDYEQFF | TRBJ2-1 | . | TRBV29-1 | .
TGTGCCAGCAGACAGGGGATCTTGGTAGGAGAGACCCAGTACTTC | CASRQGILVGETQYF | TRBJ2-5 | TRBD1 | TRBV27 | once
TGTGCCTGGAGTGTACCGGACAGGAGGGCCGGGGAGCTGTTTTTT | CAWSVPDRRAGELFF | TRBJ2-2 | . | TRBV30 | .
TGCGCCAGCAGCTTAGGACAGGGGAACTATGGCTACACCTTC | CASSLGQGNYGYTF | TRBJ1-2 | TRBD1 | TRBV5-1 | .
TGTGCCAGTATCGACAGACAAAACTACAATGAGCAGTTCTTC | CASIDRQNYNEQFF | TRBJ2-1 | . | TRBV19 | .
TGTGCCAGCAGTTACAACGGGAGGAACTATGGCTACACCTTC | CASSYNGRNYGYTF | TRBJ1-2 | . | TRBV6-5 | few
TGCGCCAGCAGCTTGGCCCGGGTCACCGGGGAGCTGTTTTTT | CASSLARVTGELFF | TRBJ2-2 | . | TRBV5-1 | .
TGTGCCAGCAGTGAAGTGGGGACACTGAACACTGAAGCTTTCTTT | CASSEVGTLNTEAFF | TRBJ1-1 | . | TRBV25-1 | .
TGTGCCAGCAGCATCCTTGGTTCAGGCAACTATGGCTACACCTTC | CASSILGSGNYGYTF | TRBJ1-2 | . | TRBV2 | few
TGTGCCACCAGCAGAGATCTACAGGCCTCTGGAAACACCATATATTTT | CATSRDLQASGNTIYF | TRBJ1-3 | . | TRBV15 | once
TGTGCCACCAGCAGAGAGCCCCCAACGACTAGGCGGGGGAATACGCAGTATTTT | CATSREPPTTRRGNTQYF | TRBJ2-3 | TRBD2 | TRBV15 | .
TGTGCCAGCAGCTTAGCTACAGGGGGGCAAGCTTTCTTT | CASSLATGGQAFF | TRBJ1-1 | TRBD1 | TRBV7-9 | .
TGTGCCAGTAGTGCACACCGGGACAGGGTTTGGACAGATACGCAGTATTTT | CASSAHRDRVWTDTQYF | TRBJ2-3 | TRBD1 | TRBV19 | .
TGTGCCAGCAGCTCCCGACAGGGGCTCTTGTCCTATGGCTACACCTTC | CASSSRQGLLSYGYTF | TRBJ1-2 | TRBD1 | TRBV5-4 | .
TGTGCCTGGAGGGCTCCCGGGACAGCTGGAAACACCATATATTTT | CAWRAPGTAGNTIYF | TRBJ1-3 | TRBD1 | TRBV30 | .